These T cell receptor beta chains were read from a single sample in a study of blood T cell repertoires in COVID-19. Clones were sequenced by immunoSEQ multiplex PCR, and TCRdb holds only the in-frame ones, with some missing. This sample yields 200,000 to 250,000 clones, of which just over 85% are seen a single time; over 12% belongs to the top ten. Material for sequencing was PBMCs or T cells enriched from blood (not recorded which). These receptors originate from a woman aged 45-65 years with acute COVID-19. Each CDR3 is given with its conserved first and last residue. The order of the fields is D gene, clone size, J gene, V gene, CDR3 DNA, CDR3 protein. The D gene is left open where the match is weak. Not every row has a clone size; where given, it reads once, few, many or a size class.

>NA|once|TRBJ1-1|TRBV7-9
TGTGCCAGCAGACCTGCAGGGGAGTATACTGAAGCTTTCTTT
CASRPAGEYTEAFF
>TRBD2|NA|TRBJ2-1|TRBV28
TGTGCCAGCAGTCGGACTAGCGGGAGGGCAAATGAGCAGTTCTTC
CASSRTSGRANEQFF
>TRBD1|NA|TRBJ2-7|TRBV11-2
TGTGCCAGCAGCCAGGGACAGGATTACTCCTACGAGCAGTACTTC
CASSQGQDYSYEQYF
>TRBD2|NA|TRBJ2-5|TRBV7-9
TGTGCCAGCAGCTACGGGACTAGCGGCTTCCCTCAAGAGACCCAGTACTTC
CASSYGTSGFPQETQYF
>NA|NA|TRBJ1-1|TRBV20-1
TGCAGTGCTAGTCAACGTGAGGAAGCTTTCTTT
CSASQREEAFF
>TRBD1|few|TRBJ1-2|TRBV2
TGTGCCAGCAGTGAAACAGGGGGAAACTATGGCTACACCTTC
CASSETGGNYGYTF
>TRBD2|NA|TRBJ2-3|TRBV3-1/TRBV3-2
TGTGCCAGCAGCCAGACTAGCGGAGGGCGAGCTAGCACAGATACGCAGTATTTT
CASSQTSGGRASTDTQYF
>NA|NA|TRBJ2-2|TRBV9
TGTGCCAGCAGCGTAGAGAGGATCACCGGGGAGCTGTTTTTT
CASSVERITGELFF
>NA|NA|TRBJ2-4|TRBV7-2
TGTGCCAGCAGCTCCCGGGACTTCAAAAACATTCAGTACTTC
CASSSRDFKNIQYF
>TRBD2|few|TRBJ2-2|TRBV28
TGTGCCAGCAGCTTGGGACTAGGGAACACCGGGGAGCTGTTTTTT
CASSLGLGNTGELFF
>TRBD1|NA|TRBJ1-1|TRBV28
TGTGCCAGCAGTGACAGGGCTGAAGCTTTCTTT
CASSDRAEAFF
>NA|once|TRBJ1-6|TRBV18
TGTGCCAGCTCACCTGGGGAGGCCCTCCACTTT
CASSPGEALHF
>TRBD2|once|TRBJ2-1|TRBV6-1
TGTGCCAGCAGTGCCGCGAGGTTTGCGGGAGTACGTGGTGAGCAGTTCTTC
CASSAARFAGVRGEQFF
>TRBD1|NA|TRBJ2-1|TRBV14
TGTGCCAGCAGCCACTCAGGGGGCTACAATGAGCAGTTCTTC
CASSHSGGYNEQFF
>TRBD1|NA|TRBJ1-2|TRBV9
TGTGCCAGCAGCGTAGGGGTTCAGGGACAGGGAGGTTATGGCTACACCTTC
CASSVGVQGQGGYGYTF
>NA|NA|TRBJ1-4|TRBV9
TGTGCCAGCAGCCCGGGACTCGAAGGGCGAAAACTGTTTTTT
CASSPGLEGRKLFF
>NA|once|TRBJ2-5|TRBV5-1
TGCGCCAGCAGCCTGAACGGGGAGACCCAGTACTTC
CASSLNGETQYF